The present T cell receptor beta chain was sequenced within a study of T cell responses to AZD1222 COVID-19 vaccine. Broader study findings: Two AZD1222 administrations were followed by greater Spike-specific TCR breadth and depth. Sampled repertoires all dated from after the peak T cell response. Within unmutated variant regions lay the reported targets of nearly half of spike-specific TCRs.

The CDR3 has 18 residues. Germline loops: CDR1 LGHDT, CDR2 YNNKEL (reference sequence). J gave up 7 bases and V 3 bases, and 9 bases lay outside the gene matches. The repertoire was sequenced with immunoSEQ multiplex PCR; TCRdb's copy has only in-frame clones and lacks some. The sample yields around 150,000 clones, over 85% seen once. This clone was picked up one time. Its antigen remains unknown. The V and J genes are TRBV3-1 (or the pseudogene TRBV3-2) and TRBJ2-1, with 16 nucleotides matching TRBD2. The clonotype originates from an adult in good health. The source material was peripheral blood, sampled on day 0 of AZD1222 vaccination. The CDR3 region has the DNA TGTGCCAGCAGCCAGGGACTAGCGGGAGGGCCCCTTATAAATGAGCAGTTCTTC. Translating it yields CASSQGLAGGPLINEQFF.